The 7 T cell receptor beta chains in this list originate from one sample, sequenced in a study of shared clonotypes between healthy human individuals. Data came from immunoSEQ multiplex PCR; TCRdb stores just in-frame clones and leaves some out. The sample includes more than 2,000,000 clones, 93% of them seen just once. Source material: naive CD4+ T cells from PBMCs. Stated subset: CD45RA+ positively selected. The receptor set was obtained from a man between 18 and 29 years old in good health. Some clones in this sample may be carry-over from other donors' samples.

This clone has just one count. The chain employs TRBV7-6 and TRBJ1-4; tentatively, D is TRBD1 (5 bases). V was trimmed by 5 bases and J by 6 bases, leaving 16 bases between them. This CDR3 contains 15 residues. Germline V CDR1 and CDR2: SGHVS, FNYEAQ. Here the CDR3 DNA reads TGTGCCAGCAGCCCCTTCAGGGTAAGGGATGAAAAACTGTTTTTT. This sequence encodes CASSPFRVRDEKLFF.

This clone was seen a single time. The chain couples TRBV18 to TRBJ2-7; maybe TRBD1 (8 bases). Trimming removed 3 bases at V and 0 bases at J, with 24 bases between. The V gene's germline CDR1 is KGHSH and CDR2 LQKENI. This CDR3 has 19 amino acids. The CDR3 region has the DNA TGTGCCAGCTCACCCACGCGGGGGCAGGGGGCCACCAGCTCCTACGAGCAGTACTTC. This gives the protein CASSPTRGQGATSSYEQYF.

This clone was observed a handful of times. The chain employs TRBV28 and TRBJ1-1; perhaps TRBD1 as D (6 bases). V dropped 6 bases and J dropped 4 bases, with 18 bases sitting between them. The CDR3 covers 15 residues. Germline CDR1 and CDR2: MDHEN and SYDVKM. DNA of the CDR3: TGTGCCAGCAGCCTTCGTTCCGGGGGGCGCACTGAAGCTTTCTTT. Its translation: CASSLRSGGRTEAFF.

This sequence joins TRBV30 and TRBJ2-1, with D possibly TRBD2 on 5 matching bases. CDR3 length: 13 residues. Germline CDR1 and CDR2: GTSNPN and SVGIG (reference sequence). With 0 bases removed from V and 9 bases from J, the gap between germline ends came to 12 bases. The CDR3 sequence is CAWSVRGLGEQFF. As DNA, the CDR3 is TGTGCCTGGAGTGTACGAGGGTTAGGTGAGCAGTTCTTC. Together with reference TRBV30 and TRBJ2-1, the CDR3 gives the full variable domain: SQTIHQWPATLVQPVGSPLSLECTVEGTSNPNLYWYRQAAGRGLQLLFYSVGIGQISSEVPQNLSASRPQDRQFILSSKKLLLSDSGFYLCAWSVRGLGEQFFGPGTRLTVL.

The genes are TRBV4-1 and TRBJ1-5; no reliable D call. Germline CDR1 MGHRA, CDR2 YSYEKL. V was shortened by 5 bases and J by 1 base, with 9 bases between the two germline ends. The CDR3 has 14 residues. CDR3 sequence reads: CASSDIGSNQPQHF. The CDR3 bases are TGCGCCAGCAGCGATATTGGGAGCAATCAGCCCCAGCATTTT.

The V and J genes are TRBV6-5 and TRBJ1-1; D is ambiguous. V was pared by 5 bases and J by 1 base, with 11 bases between. This CDR3 is 14 amino acids long. Germline V gives CDR1 MNHEY, CDR2 SVGAGI. CDR3 sequence (DNA): TGTGCCAGCAGTCCGCCCTGGAGGAACACTGAAGCTTTCTTT. Amino acid sequence: CASSPPWRNTEAFF.

The rearrangement joins TRBV4-1 to TRBJ2-5; D could derive from TRBD1 or TRBD2 (5 bases each). Germline-derived CDR1 and CDR2 are MGHRA and YSYEKL. The CDR3 length is 15 residues. V was shortened by 1 base and J by 4 bases, with 13 bases between the two germline ends. CDR3 in DNA: TGCGCCAGCAGCCAAGGAGGGGTGTCAGGAGAGACCCAGTACTTC. Translated, it gives CASSQGGVSGETQYF.